A selection of T cell receptor beta chains follows, all from one sample in a study of shared clonotypes between healthy human individuals. Method: immunoSEQ multiplex PCR; TCRdb's copy keeps in-frame clones and lacks some. The sample yields about 580,000 clones, roughly 98% seen once. Sequenced input: naive CD8+ T cells sorted from blood. These receptors all stem from a man younger than 45 in good health. CDR3s include the opening cysteine and the closing phenylalanine or tryptophan. Clone sizes are given selectively: once, few, many, or a class where the clone is expanded.

>TRBV6-1|.|TRBJ2-1
CASRDIGNNEQFF
>TRBV19|.|TRBJ2-7
CASSASSGTPTYEQYF
>TRBV5-1|.|TRBJ2-1
CASSPPSGLHNEQFF
>TRBV2|.|TRBJ2-7
CASSDGTGVSYEQYF
>TRBV7-6|.|TRBJ1-4
CASSSTGAGEKLFF
>TRBV5-1|.|TRBJ2-7
CASSFTGAYEQYF
>TRBV27|.|TRBJ1-3
CASSPFTGSGNTIYF
>TRBV28|.|TRBJ2-4
CASTSLKNIQYF
>TRBV9|.|TRBJ2-7
CASSVGDRGYEQYF
>TRBV6-1|.|TRBJ2-2
CASSEATSLGGSIWELFF
>TRBV5-6|.|TRBJ2-1
CASKTSGRAENEQFF
>TRBV7-3|.|TRBJ2-3
CASSSDRGRSTDTQYF
>TRBV12-5|.|TRBJ1-1
CASGFDRGTEAFF
>TRBV27|.|TRBJ2-3
CASSPMRTGEYTDTQYF
>TRBV9|.|TRBJ1-1
CASSVEASWGTEAFF
>TRBV9|once|TRBJ2-7
CASSVEGLAGYEQYF
>TRBV7-9|.|TRBJ2-3
CASRPNRDLTDTQYF
>TRBV11-1|.|TRBJ2-1
CASSLTGSAYNEQFF
>TRBV15|.|TRBJ2-7
CATSQGSYEQYF
>TRBV28|.|TRBJ2-7
CASSLYLTYEQYF
>TRBV30|.|TRBJ2-3
CALWDRGTDTQYF
>TRBV27|.|TRBJ2-2
CASSWDTYTGELFF
>TRBV27|.|TRBJ2-1
CASSLPGEGNYEQFF
>TRBV27|.|TRBJ1-1
CASSFGFGAALRTEAFF
>TRBV11-2|.|TRBJ2-1
CASSQGEGLREQFF
>TRBV2|.|TRBJ1-1
CASSGEENTEAFF
>TRBV14|.|TRBJ2-1
CASSQVARGVQFF
>TRBV7-6|once|TRBJ2-2
CASSFPRTAGRAGELFF
>TRBV7-6|.|TRBJ1-5
CASSSGQVGNQPQHF
>TRBV29-1|.|TRBJ2-1
CSVEKGRHQSSYNEQFF
>TRBV6-1|.|TRBJ2-2
CASRGQGLTGELFF
>TRBV7-2|.|TRBJ2-1
CAKIAVRNNEQFF
>TRBV7-9|.|TRBJ2-1
CASSRPTGGRDEQFF
>TRBV7-8|once|TRBJ2-1
CASTKGRLAGGNEQFF
>TRBV7-9|once|TRBJ2-1
CASSFRPAGVDGNEQFF
>TRBV28|.|TRBJ2-7
CASSLSPYEQYF
>TRBV6-1|once|TRBJ2-1
CASSLGTSGRGQFF
>TRBV19|.|TRBJ2-1
CASSTPGTVYNEQFF
>TRBV7-2|.|TRBJ2-5
CASSVSETQYF
>TRBV11-2|.|TRBJ2-7
CASSFGTGPKYEQYF
>TRBV11-2|.|TRBJ2-1
CASSHLKYSYNEQFF
>TRBV4-3|once|TRBJ1-5
CASSQELNRDYSNQPQHF